The sample holds a few counts of the clone carrying this T cell receptor beta chain. Antigen specificity is unknown. The record originates from a study of T-cell memory formation after mild COVID-19. Study results and caveats: Pre-infection memory contained some responding clones, which suggested that cross-reactive memory had joined. Shrinking CD4+ clones were chiefly CM and EM; CD8+ ones were chiefly EMRA. Among clones contracting day 15 to 85, CD4/CD8 was balanced, whereas later expanders leaned CD4+.

The CDR3 has 14 residues. V lost 3 bases and J 4 bases, leaving 11 bases between the germline ends. Germline V gene lookup returns CDR1 SEHNR and CDR2 FQNEAQ (reference sequence). 5'RACE with constant-segment primers yielded barcoded, UMI-tagged TCR alpha and TCR beta cDNA libraries. TCRdb re-analysed the 5' RACE reads in MiXCR, keeping a single row per CDR3 protein. The table lists a few hundred thousand distinct CDR3 sequences, 25% to 30% of them singletons. The genes are TRBV7-9 and TRBJ2-3; D not certain. The source of this sequence is an adult woman who had mild COVID-19 (a few samples of this study predate the infection). Cell type and time point are not known. The sample taken for sequencing was PBMCs or a T cell subset sorted from them (not recorded which). The CDR3 bases are TGTGCCAGCAGCTTGTGGGAAATGGCAGATACGCAGTATTTT. It specifies CASSLWEMADTQYF. Full variable domain (missing parts from reference TRBV7-9 and TRBJ2-3): DTGVSQNPRHKITKRGQNVTFRCDPISEHNRLYWYRQTLGQGPEFLTYFQNEAQLEKSRLLSDRFSAERPKGSFSTLEIQRTEQGDSAMYLCASSLWEMADTQYFGPGTRLTVL.